Below, 16 T cell receptor beta chains from the same sample are listed, as sequenced in a study of blood T cell repertoires in COVID-19. The protocol was immunoSEQ multiplex PCR, while the TCRdb copy is restricted to in-frame clones and leaves out a portion. The sample consists of more than 100,000 clones, 80% to 85% of them appearing once. The sequenced sample was PBMCs or T cells enriched from blood (not recorded which). The receptor set was obtained from a woman in her twenties or thirties who had recovered from COVID-19.

The chain links TRBV5-1 to TRBJ2-7, with 13 bases identical to TRBD2. CDR3 length: 16 amino acids. V lost 3 bases, J lost 6 bases, and 9 bases stayed unmatched. Per germline, CDR1 SGHRS and CDR2 YFSETQ. CDR3 protein: CASSWGLAGPEGEQYF. The CDR3 DNA reads as TGCGCCAGCAGCTGGGGACTAGCGGGACCCGAGGGCGAGCAGTACTTC.

DNA for the CDR3: TGCGCCAGCAGCCAAGTCGGCGACTACTCCTACGAGCAGTACTTC. It translates to CASSQVGDYSYEQYF. V is TRBV4-3 and J is TRBJ2-7; maybe TRBD2 (5 bases). Germline V CDR1 and CDR2: LGHNA, YSLEER. Trimming cost V 1 base and J 0 bases, with 10 bases left between them. The CDR3 covers 15 residues.

The chain links TRBV5-1 to TRBJ2-1, with TRBD2 as a possible D gene (5 bases). This CDR3 has 15 amino acids. Germline lookup yields CDR1 SGHRS and CDR2 YFSETQ. V lost 0 bases and J lost 6, with 13 bases in between. CDR3 sequence reads: CASSLEPSRSNEQFF. The CDR3 region has the DNA TGCGCCAGCAGCTTGGAGCCTAGCAGGTCCAATGAGCAGTTCTTC.

The chain couples TRBV11-1 to TRBJ2-7, with D maybe TRBD2 (5 bases). The V gene's germline CDR1 is SGHAT and CDR2 FQDESV (reference sequence). The V end was cut by 2 bases, the J end by 0 bases, with 14 bases between. There are 16 residues in the CDR3. CDR3 sequence reads: CASSLRGPFSSYEQYF. As DNA, the CDR3 is TGTGCCAGCAGCTTAAGAGGGCCGTTTAGCTCCTACGAGCAGTACTTC.

This chain links TRBV19 with TRBJ1-5; unclear D gene. Trimming stripped 5 bases from V and 0 bases from J, with 17 bases between. Germline assignment: CDR1 LNHDA and CDR2 SQIVND (reference sequence). This CDR3 region has 17 residues. In DNA form, the CDR3 reads TGTGCCAGTAGTTCGACGGCGAGGGCTCATAGCAATCAGCCCCAGCATTTT. Encoded protein: CASSSTARAHSNQPQHF.

The rearrangement joins TRBV6-5 to TRBJ1-1, with 7 bases aligning to TRBD1. V shed 9 bases, J shed 0 bases, and the junction held 10 bases outside the gene matches. This CDR3 is built from 15 residues. Germline values: CDR1 MNHEY, CDR2 SVGAGI. The DNA of the CDR3 is TGTGCCAGTCGGTTAGGGGGCGCGATGAACACTGAAGCTTTCTTT. It encodes CASRLGGAMNTEAFF.

The V gene is TRBV28, the J gene TRBJ2-2; 9 bases line up with TRBD1. Germline-derived CDR1 and CDR2 are MDHEN and SYDVKM. The CDR3 has 15 amino acids. The V segment lost 6 bases and the J segment 9 bases; nucleotides outside the gene matches: 11. As DNA, the CDR3 is TGTGCCAGCAGCTCCTCCGGGACAGGGTTACGGGAGCTGTTTTTT. Amino acid sequence: CASSSSGTGLRELFF.

This clone was observed once. The CDR3 region is CASSLNGFGNTEAFF. CDR3 DNA: TGTGCCAGCAGCTTAAATGGTTTCGGGAACACTGAAGCTTTCTTT. The chain combines TRBV7-3 with TRBJ1-1; no firm D call. Per the germline V gene, CDR1 is SGHTA and CDR2 is FQGTGA. This CDR3 region has 15 residues. The ends were cut back, 1 base at V and 1 base at J, with 10 bases in the middle.

The V gene is TRBV5-1, the J gene TRBJ2-1; D remains unclear. From germline, CDR1 is SGHRS and CDR2 YFSETQ. V lost 2 bases and J lost 7, with 16 bases in between. This CDR3 has 15 amino acids. As DNA, the CDR3 is TGCGCCAGCAGCTTTGGAGTAGGTATTGTAAATGAGCAGTTCTTC. Translating gives CASSFGVGIVNEQFF.

V gene TRBV23-1 combines with J gene TRBJ2-5, with D possibly TRBD1 on 6 matching bases. TRBV23-1 belongs to the ORF category, with a function that is uncertain. V was pared by 3 bases and J by 0 bases, with 17 bases between. The CDR3 spans 17 residues. The CDR3 DNA sequence: TGCGCCAGCAGTCACCAACAAATCCGGGACAACCAAGAGACCCAGTACTTC. Amino acid sequence: CASSHQQIRDNQETQYF.

V gene TRBV30 combines with J gene TRBJ1-4; a weak D match, TRBD1 (5 bases). V lost 4 bases, J lost 3 bases, and 18 bases lay in between. The CDR3 extends over 16 amino acids. Germline-derived CDR1 and CDR2 are GTSNPN and SVGIG (reference sequence). CDR3 residues: CAWKAQWGASNEKLFF. CDR3 sequence (DNA): TGTGCCTGGAAGGCACAGTGGGGCGCGTCTAATGAAAAACTGTTTTTT.

The CDR3 loop reads CASSPTGNEQFF. The DNA for the CDR3 is TGTGCCAGCTCACCCACGGGGAATGAGCAGTTCTTC. This chain connects TRBV18 to TRBJ2-1; TRBD2 is a possible D gene (5 bases). Germline V gene sequence: CDR1 KGHSH, CDR2 LQKENI. The CDR3 contains 12 residues. V lost 3 bases and J lost 7, with 7 bases in between.

This clone was observed a handful of times. The chain couples TRBV27 to TRBJ1-5; unclear D gene. From germline, CDR1 is MNHEY and CDR2 SMNVEV (reference sequence). The V end lost 8 bases, the J end lost 9 bases, and 17 bases lay between the germline ends. This CDR3 comprises 13 residues. CDR3 region: CASSIEGAGPQHF. The CDR3 bases are TGTGCCAGCTCGATAGAGGGCGCGGGGCCCCAGCATTTT.

This clone was counted a single time. The rearrangement joins TRBV18 to TRBJ2-1; 11 nucleotides match TRBD1. Germline V gives CDR1 KGHSH, CDR2 LQKENI. V lost 6 bases, J lost 4 bases, and 5 bases stayed unmatched. The CDR3 has 15 amino acids. The CDR3 loop is CASSSGTGGYNEQFF. The CDR3 DNA sequence: TGTGCCAGCTCGTCCGGGACAGGGGGATACAATGAGCAGTTCTTC.

The chain links TRBV25-1 to TRBJ1-2, with D unresolved. Germline lookup yields CDR1 MGHDK and CDR2 SYGVNS. V was cut by 3 bases and J by 4 bases, with 9 bases left in between. The CDR3 contains 13 residues. The CDR3 DNA reads TGTGCCAGCAGTGAGCCTAAGAGCTATGGCTACACCTTC. It yields the protein CASSEPKSYGYTF.

The chain links TRBV19 to TRBJ1-5, with TRBD1 as a possible D gene (6 bases). The V end lost 6 bases, the J end lost 3 bases, and 15 bases lay between the germline ends. Germline V lookup: CDR1 LNHDA, CDR2 SQIVND (reference sequence). The length of the CDR3 is 15 residues. The CDR3 DNA sequence: TGTGCCAGTAGGGCGTTGACAGGTAACAATCAGCCCCAGCATTTT. This encodes CASRALTGNNQPQHF.